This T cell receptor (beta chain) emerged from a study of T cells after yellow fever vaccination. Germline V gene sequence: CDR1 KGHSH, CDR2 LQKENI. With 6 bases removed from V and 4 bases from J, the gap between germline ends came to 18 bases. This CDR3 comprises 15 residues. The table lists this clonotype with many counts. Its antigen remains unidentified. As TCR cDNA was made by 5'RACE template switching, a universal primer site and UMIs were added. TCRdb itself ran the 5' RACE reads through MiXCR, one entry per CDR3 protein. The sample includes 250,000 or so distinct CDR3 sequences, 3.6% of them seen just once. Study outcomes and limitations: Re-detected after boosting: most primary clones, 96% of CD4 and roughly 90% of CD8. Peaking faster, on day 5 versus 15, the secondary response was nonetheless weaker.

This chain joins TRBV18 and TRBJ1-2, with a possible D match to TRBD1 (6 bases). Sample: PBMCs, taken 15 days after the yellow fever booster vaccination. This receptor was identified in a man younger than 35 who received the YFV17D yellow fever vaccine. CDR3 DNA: TGTGCCAGCTCGCCAAGAGATGACAGGACCTATGGCTACACCTTC. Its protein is CASSPRDDRTYGYTF.